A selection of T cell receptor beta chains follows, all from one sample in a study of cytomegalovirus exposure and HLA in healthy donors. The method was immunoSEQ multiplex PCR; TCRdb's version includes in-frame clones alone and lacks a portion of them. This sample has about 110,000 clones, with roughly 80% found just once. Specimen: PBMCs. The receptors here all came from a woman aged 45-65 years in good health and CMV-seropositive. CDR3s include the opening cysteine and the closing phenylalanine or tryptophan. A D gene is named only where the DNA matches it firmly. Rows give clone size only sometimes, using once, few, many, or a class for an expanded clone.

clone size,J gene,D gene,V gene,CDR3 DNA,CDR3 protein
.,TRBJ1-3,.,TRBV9,TGTGCCAGCAGCGCTACAGTGAGCTCTGGAAACACCATATATTTT,CASSATVSSGNTIYF
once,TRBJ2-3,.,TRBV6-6,TGTGCCAGCAGTTATCATGCTAGCACGGACACAGATACGCAGTATTTT,CASSYHASTDTDTQYF
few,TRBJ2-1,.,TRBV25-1,TGTGCCAGCAGTGAACCGGCGGGAGAAGGGGGTGAGCAGTTCTTC,CASSEPAGEGGEQFF
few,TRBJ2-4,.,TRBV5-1,TGCGCCAGCAGCTCTGGGGGCGATTCGTACATTCAGTACTTC,CASSSGGDSYIQYF
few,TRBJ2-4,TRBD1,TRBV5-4,TGTGCCAGCAGCCCTGGGACAGGGAAAAACATTCAGTACTTC,CASSPGTGKNIQYF
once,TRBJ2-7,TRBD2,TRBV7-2,TGTGCCAGCAGCTTAGAGATTAGCGGGGGTATCAGCTCCTACGAGCAGTACTTC,CASSLEISGGISSYEQYF
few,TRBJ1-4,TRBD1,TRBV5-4,TGTGCCAGCAGTATGAGGGGCAGGGGGCGCGAAAAACTGTTTTTT,CASSMRGRGREKLFF
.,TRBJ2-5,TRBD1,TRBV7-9,TGTTCCAGCAGCCCAGCGACAGGGAGCCAAGAGACCCAGTACTTC,CSSSPATGSQETQYF
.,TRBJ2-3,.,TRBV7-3,TGTGCCAGCAGGGCGGTCGATGGCCATACGCAGTATTTT,CASRAVDGHTQYF
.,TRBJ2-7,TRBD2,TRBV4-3,TGCGCCAGCAGCCAAGATAGCGGGCCCTACGAGCAGTACTTC,CASSQDSGPYEQYF
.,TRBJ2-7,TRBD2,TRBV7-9,TGTGCCAGCAGCCCTAGCGGGGGCCTCTCCTACGAGCAGTACTTC,CASSPSGGLSYEQYF
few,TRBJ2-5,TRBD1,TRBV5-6,TGTGCCAGCAGCCATAGACAGGGATCAGAGACCCAGTACTTC,CASSHRQGSETQYF
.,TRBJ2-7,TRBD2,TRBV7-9,TGTGCCAGCAGCTTGACTAGCGGGAAAATCCACGAGCAGTACTTC,CASSLTSGKIHEQYF
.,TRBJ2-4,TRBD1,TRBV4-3,TGCGCCAGCAGCCAAGGACAGGGCCAAAACATTCAGTACTTC,CASSQGQGQNIQYF
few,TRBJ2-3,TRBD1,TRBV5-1,TGCGCCAGCAGCTTTGACAGGGGGCAGGTCACAGATACGCAGTATTTT,CASSFDRGQVTDTQYF
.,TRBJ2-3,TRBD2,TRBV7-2,TGTGCCAGCAGCTTTCGACGGGGGGGCCCAGATACGCAGTATTTT,CASSFRRGGPDTQYF
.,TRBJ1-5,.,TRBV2,TGTGCCAGCAATGGACTAAATCAGCCCCAGCATTTT,CASNGLNQPQHF
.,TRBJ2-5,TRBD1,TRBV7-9,TGTGCCAGCAGCTTAGGGACAGGGCCACAAGAGACCCAGTACTTC,CASSLGTGPQETQYF
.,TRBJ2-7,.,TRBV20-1,TGCAGTGCCCCACAGGGTGGAGAGCAGTACTTC,CSAPQGGEQYF
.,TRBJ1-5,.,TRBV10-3,TGTGCCATCAGGGAGACAGGTCAGCCCCAGCATTTT,CAIRETGQPQHF
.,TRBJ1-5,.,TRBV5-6,TGTGCCAGCAGCCTCGGGGCAGGGGCTTCCAATCAGCCCCAGCATTTT,CASSLGAGASNQPQHF
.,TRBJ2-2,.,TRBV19,TGTGCCAGTACCCCCTCTGCGGGGGAGCTGTTTTTT,CASTPSAGELFF
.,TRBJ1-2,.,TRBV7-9,TGTGCCAGCAGCTTATCCAGGGTAAAGGGCTATGGCTACACCTTC,CASSLSRVKGYGYTF
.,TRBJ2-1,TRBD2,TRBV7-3,TGTGCCAGCAGCTTGCGCGGGGGAATTTACAATGAGCAGTTCTTC,CASSLRGGIYNEQFF
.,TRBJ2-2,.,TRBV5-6,TGTGCCAGCAGCTCGGACTGGTTTACCGGGGAGCTGTTTTTT,CASSSDWFTGELFF
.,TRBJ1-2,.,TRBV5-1,TGCGCCAGCAGCTTGGTCCAGGGCGGTGGCTACACCTTC,CASSLVQGGGYTF
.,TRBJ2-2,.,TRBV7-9,TGTGCCAGCAGCTCAATGAAGGGGGCCGGGGAGCTGTTTTTT,CASSSMKGAGELFF
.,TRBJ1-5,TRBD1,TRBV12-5,TGTGCTAGTGGACACTCTGGTTGGGGGACAGGGACCACCAGAGATCAGCCCCAGCATTTT,CASGHSGWGTGTTRDQPQHF
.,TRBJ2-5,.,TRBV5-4,TGTGCCAGCAGATTCGACAGTAACCAAGAGACCCAGTACTTC,CASRFDSNQETQYF
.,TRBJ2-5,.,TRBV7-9,TGTGCCAGCAGCTTAGACAGGGTTGAGACCCAGTACTTC,CASSLDRVETQYF
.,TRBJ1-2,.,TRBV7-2,TGTGCCAGCAGCTTCAGGGGTACGGATGGCTACACCTTC,CASSFRGTDGYTF
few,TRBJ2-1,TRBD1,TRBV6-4,TGTGCCAGCAGCCAAAGGGCGGGGACAGGGGGAATAAATGAGCAGTTCTTC,CASSQRAGTGGINEQFF
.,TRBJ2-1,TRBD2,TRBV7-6,TGTGCCAGCAGCTTGGGACTAGCGGGAGTTCAACGCGAGCAGTTCTTC,CASSLGLAGVQREQFF
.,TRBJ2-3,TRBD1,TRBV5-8,TGTGCCAGCAGCTACTCAGGGGGCGCGGGGGATACGCAGTATTTT,CASSYSGGAGDTQYF
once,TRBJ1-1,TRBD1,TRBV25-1,TGTGCCAGCCGGGGACAGGGGGTTAGTGGGGCTGAAGCTTTCTTT,CASRGQGVSGAEAFF
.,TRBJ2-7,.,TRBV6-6,TGTGCCAGCAGTGTAGCTAGCAGCTACGAGCAGTACTTC,CASSVASSYEQYF
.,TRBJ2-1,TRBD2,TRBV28,TGTGCCAGCAGTTTCCGCACGGGAGGGAGGGTTAATGAGCAGTTCTTC,CASSFRTGGRVNEQFF
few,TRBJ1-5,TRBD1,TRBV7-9,TGTGCCAGCAGCCTCGGACAGGAGCCCCAGCATTTT,CASSLGQEPQHF
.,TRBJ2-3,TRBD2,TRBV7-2,TGTGCCAGCAGCTTAGTCAGCGGGGGGGCCGGAGATACGCAGTATTTT,CASSLVSGGAGDTQYF
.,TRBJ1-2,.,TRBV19,TGTGCCAGTAGTATAGGGCAGGGGCACAACTATGGCTACACCTTC,CASSIGQGHNYGYTF
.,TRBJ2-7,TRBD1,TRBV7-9,TGTTCCAGCAGCGATCGACCGGGACAGGGCCCCTACGAGCAGTACTTC,CSSSDRPGQGPYEQYF
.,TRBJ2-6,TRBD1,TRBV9,TGTGCCAGCAGCGCCGGACAGGTTCTCTCTGGGGCCAACGGCCTGACTTTC,CASSAGQVLSGANGLTF
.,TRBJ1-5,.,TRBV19,TGTGCCAGTAGTATAGTCCAGGGTGGTTGGCAGCCCCAGCATTTT,CASSIVQGGWQPQHF
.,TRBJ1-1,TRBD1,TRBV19,TGTGCCAGTAGCCGATCCCTCTACAGGGGGCGCGACACTGAAGCTTTCTTT,CASSRSLYRGRDTEAFF
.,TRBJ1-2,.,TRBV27,TGTGCCAGCACAGGATCTACCCAAGTTGGCTACACCTTC,CASTGSTQVGYTF
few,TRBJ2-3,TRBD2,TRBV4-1,TGCGCCAGCAGCCAACTAAGGCGGGGGAGCACAGATACGCAGTATTTT,CASSQLRRGSTDTQYF
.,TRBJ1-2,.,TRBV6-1,TGTGCCAGCAGTGAAACGGCAGGTCAGAAACGCTACACCTTC,CASSETAGQKRYTF
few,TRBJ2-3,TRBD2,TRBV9,TGTGCCAGCAGCGTGGGTGGACTAGCGGGGGGCCTCGAGCCCACAGATACGCAGTATTTT,CASSVGGLAGGLEPTDTQYF
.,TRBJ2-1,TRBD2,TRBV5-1,TGCGCCAGCAGCCTCGGGACTAGCGGGCCATACAATGAGCAGTTCTTC,CASSLGTSGPYNEQFF
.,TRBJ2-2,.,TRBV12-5,TGTGCTAGTGGTTTGGTACGAGGAGGGGCGGGCACCGGGGAGCTGTTTTTT,CASGLVRGGAGTGELFF
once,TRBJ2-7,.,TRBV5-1,TGCGCCAGCAGCTCGGACAGCTCCTACGAGCAGTACTTC,CASSSDSSYEQYF
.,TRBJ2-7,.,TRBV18,TGTGCCAGCTCAGCCGGGGATAAGGGCGAGCAGTACTTC,CASSAGDKGEQYF
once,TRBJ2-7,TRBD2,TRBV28,TGTGCCAGCAGTCCGCAAACTAGCGGTAGCTCCTACGAGCAGTACTTC,CASSPQTSGSSYEQYF
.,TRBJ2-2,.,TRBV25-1,TGTGCCAGCAGTTGGGCAGGGACTACCGGGGAGCTGTTTTTT,CASSWAGTTGELFF
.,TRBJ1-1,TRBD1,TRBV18,TGTGCCAGCTCACCCAGGACAGGGGTTACTGAAGCTTTCTTT,CASSPRTGVTEAFF
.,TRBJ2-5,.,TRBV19,TGTGCCAGTAGTATAGTGGGGACAAACCAAGAGACCCAGTACTTC,CASSIVGTNQETQYF
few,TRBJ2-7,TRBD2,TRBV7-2,TGTGCCAGCAGCCCGGGGACTAGCGGAGGTTGGTACGAGCAGTACTTC,CASSPGTSGGWYEQYF
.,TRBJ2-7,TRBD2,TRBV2,TGTGCCAGCAGTGCCCCAGGACTAGCCAACTACGAGCAGTACTTC,CASSAPGLANYEQYF